A single sample is the source of the 14 T cell receptor beta chains below, sequenced in a study of T cells in Graves' hyperthyroidism and ophthalmopathy. RNA transcripts gave rise to amplified TCR beta CDR3 regions. The primer set for the first-round RT-PCR of the TCR CDR3 was HTBI. TCRdb recomputed calls from the multiplex PCR reads with MiXCR, one row per CDR3 protein. The table includes 350,000 to 450,000 distinct CDR3 sequences, around 15% detected once. Sequencing was performed on blood. The receptors were gathered from a man aged 50 to 59 with Graves' ophthalmopathy.

This clonotype was detected ten times or more. This chain connects TRBV5-1 to TRBJ2-1, with 7 bases identical to TRBD2. The germline CDR1 and CDR2 sequences are SGHRS and YFSETQ. The J segment lost 3 bases and the V segment lost 3 bases, leaving 3 bases of the junction unmatched. This CDR3 comprises 14 residues. The DNA of the CDR3 is TGCGCCAGCAGCTCCCAGCGGGGCTACAATGAGCAGTTCTTC. Protein sequence: CASSSQRGYNEQFF.

This clonotype was seen at least ten times. The rearrangement links TRBV20-1 to TRBJ2-3; D might be TRBD2 (6 bases). The CDR3 runs 13 residues. Germline V gene sequence: CDR1 DFQATT, CDR2 SNEGSKA (reference sequence). V lost 1 base and J lost 5, with 10 bases in between. CDR3 sequence reads: CSARVGGIDTQYF. In DNA, the CDR3 is TGCAGTGCTAGAGTCGGGGGTATAGATACGCAGTATTTT.

This clonotype showed up just a few times. The V and J genes are TRBV5-1 and TRBJ2-5; the match to TRBD1 covers 9 bases. V trimming: 2 bases; J trimming: 4 bases; junction bases outside the gene matches: 3. CDR1 is SGHRS, CDR2 YFSETQ, per germline. The CDR3 is made up of 14 amino acids. The DNA for the CDR3 is TGCGCCAGCAGCTTAGACAGGGGGTCAGAGACCCAGTACTTC. Its protein is CASSLDRGSETQYF.

As to this clonotype: This could be a read error, since a much larger clone is one nucleotide away. The chain carries TRBV2 and TRBJ2-7; no clear D. Trimming took 11 bases from V and 4 from J, leaving 15 bases between them. The CDR3 totals 12 residues. Germline V gene lookup returns CDR1 SNHLY and CDR2 FYNNEI. CDR3 nucleotide sequence: TGTGCCGGCGCCGAAAACACATACGAGCAGTACTTC. It codes for CAGAENTYEQYF. The whole variable domain, remainder taken from reference TRBV2 and TRBJ2-7, is EPEVTQTPSHQVTQMGQEVILRCVPISNHLYFYWYRQILGQKVEFLVSFYNNEISEKSEIFDDQFSVERPDGSNFTLKIRSTKLEDSAMYFCAGAENTYEQYFGPGTRLTVT.

In its sample, this clonotype was seen a few times. J is TRBJ1-1 and V is TRBV20-1; TRBD1 aligns across 11 bases. CDR3 length: 15 residues. Per the germline V gene, CDR1 is DFQATT and CDR2 is SNEGSKA (reference sequence). The V segment lost 1 base and the J segment 4 bases; nucleotides outside the gene matches: 5. The CDR3 sequence: CSARAGTGGGTEAFF. Here the CDR3 DNA reads TGCAGTGCTAGAGCCGGGACAGGGGGTGGCACTGAAGCTTTCTTT.

This clonotype was seen a handful of times. The chain uses TRBV19 and TRBJ2-5, with 13 bases lining up with TRBD2. Trimming removed 6 bases from V and 4 bases from J; junction bases left unmatched: 8. CDR3 size: 16 residues. Germline loops: CDR1 LNHDA, CDR2 SQIVND (reference sequence). This CDR3 reads CASRGLAGFGPETQYF. The CDR3 nucleotides read TGTGCCAGTAGGGGACTAGCGGGATTCGGGCCAGAGACCCAGTACTTC.

This clonotype was counted at least ten times. This chain connects TRBV3-1 to TRBJ2-3, with 10 bases lining up with TRBD1. The V gene end was trimmed by 4 bases and the J gene end by 4 bases; junction bases not matched to a gene: 17. This CDR3 is 19 amino acids long. Germline V gene lookup returns CDR1 LGHDT and CDR2 YNNKEL (reference sequence). CDR3 loop: CASSPPWDRGDFKADTQYF. The CDR3 DNA follows: TGTGCCAGCAGCCCCCCGTGGGACAGGGGAGATTTTAAGGCAGATACGCAGTATTTT.

This clonotype was seen repeatedly, ten times or more. The chain combines TRBV6-6 with TRBJ2-5; 8 nucleotides match TRBD1. Per the germline V gene, CDR1 is MNHNY and CDR2 is SVGAGI (reference sequence). The V gene end was trimmed by 4 bases and the J gene end by 5 bases; junction bases not matched to a gene: 6. The CDR3 has 14 amino acids. CDR3 bases: TGTGCCAGCAGTTCAGGGGGCGCAACGGAGACCCAGTACTTC. Translating gives CASSSGGATETQYF.

This clonotype was detected many times. The rearrangement uses TRBV29-1 and TRBJ1-4; maybe TRBD1 (6 bases). In germline, CDR1 is SQVTM, CDR2 ANQGSEA. V was cut by 6 bases and J by 7 bases, with 18 bases left in between. The CDR3 has 14 amino acids. The CDR3 coding sequence is TGCAGCGTGAAACCCCAGGGGCAGAGTGAAAAACTGTTTTTT. This translates into CSVKPQGQSEKLFF.

There are a few counts of this clonotype. The V gene is TRBV6-1, the J gene TRBJ2-2; 15 nucleotides align to TRBD2. The CDR3 covers 18 residues. V gave up 5 bases and J gave up 3 bases; unmatched junction bases: 7. Germline lookup yields CDR1 MNHNS and CDR2 SASEGT. Here the CDR3 reads CASSWTSGRATYTGELFF. The CDR3 DNA follows: TGTGCCAGCAGTTGGACTAGCGGGAGGGCCACCTACACCGGGGAGCTGTTTTTT.

This clonotype was recorded at least ten times. The chain is built from TRBV19 and TRBJ2-7, with D possibly matching TRBD1 (5 bases). The germline V gene has CDR1 LNHDA and CDR2 SQIVND (reference sequence). This CDR3 contains 13 residues. The ends were cut back, 5 bases at V and 2 bases at J, with 10 bases in the middle. This chain's CDR3 is CASSSGQTYEQYF. For the CDR3, the DNA is TGTGCCAGTAGTTCCGGACAAACCTACGAGCAGTACTTC.

This clonotype was detected many times. The chain has TRBV19 and TRBJ2-7; D ambiguous. V gave up 7 bases and J gave up 2 bases, with 12 bases separating them. Germline CDR1 is LNHDA and CDR2 is SQIVND (reference sequence). This CDR3 spans 13 amino acids. CDR3 in amino acids: CASTDVATYEQYF. The CDR3 DNA reads TGTGCCAGTACCGACGTGGCAACCTACGAGCAGTACTTC.

This clonotype was counted at least ten times. The chain recombines TRBV2 with TRBJ2-5; D is uncertain. The CDR3 is 13 residues long. Germline V gives CDR1 SNHLY, CDR2 FYNNEI. V lost 0 bases and J lost 5, with 7 bases in between. CDR3 protein: CASSEANLETQYF. CDR3 bases: TGTGCCAGCAGTGAAGCTAATTTGGAGACCCAGTACTTC.

V and J are TRBV20-1 and TRBJ2-7; D may be TRBD1 or TRBD2 (5 bases each). From germline, CDR1 is DFQATT and CDR2 SNEGSKA (reference sequence). This CDR3 is built from 12 residues. V lost 6 bases and J lost 5, with 14 bases in between. The CDR3, as DNA: TGCAGTGCCGTCGGGGCCCGGGACGAGCAGTACTTC. Residues: CSAVGARDEQYF.